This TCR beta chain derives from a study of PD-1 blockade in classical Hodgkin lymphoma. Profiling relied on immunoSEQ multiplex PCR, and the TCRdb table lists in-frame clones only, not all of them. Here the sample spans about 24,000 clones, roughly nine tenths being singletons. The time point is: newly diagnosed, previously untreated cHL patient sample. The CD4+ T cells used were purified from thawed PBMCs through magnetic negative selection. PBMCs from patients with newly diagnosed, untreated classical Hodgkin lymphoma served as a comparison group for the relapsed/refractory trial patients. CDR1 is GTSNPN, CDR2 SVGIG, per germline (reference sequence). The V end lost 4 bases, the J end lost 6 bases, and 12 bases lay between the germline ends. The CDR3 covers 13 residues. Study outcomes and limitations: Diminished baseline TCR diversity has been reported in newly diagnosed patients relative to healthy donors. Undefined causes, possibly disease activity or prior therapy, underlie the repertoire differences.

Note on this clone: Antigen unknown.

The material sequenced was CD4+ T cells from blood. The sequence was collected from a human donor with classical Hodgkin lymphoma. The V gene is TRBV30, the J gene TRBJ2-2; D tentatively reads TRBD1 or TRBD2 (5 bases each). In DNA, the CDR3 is TGTGCCTGGAATTTGGGGGTCTCCGGGGAGCTGTTTTTT. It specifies CAWNLGVSGELFF.